One and the same sample provided the 18 T cell receptor beta chains below, sequenced in a study of identical twins (dated by TCRdb to the mid-2010s). Libraries were constructed by 5' RACE. Data came from an Illumina HiSeq 2000. TCRdb trimmed the raw reads at Q25, called clones with MiXCR and kept productive beta chains. Each entry merges the rows of one CDR3 protein and shows their most common DNA and genes. Here the sample has around 1.7 million distinct CDR3 sequences; about 30% occur a single time. The top ten clones comprise about 0.25% of the sample. Source material: cord blood. The receptors here all came from a newborn girl in good health.

This clonotype was counted at least ten times. The V gene is TRBV4-1, the J gene TRBJ2-1, with 11 nucleotides matching TRBD2. V lost 2 bases, J lost 5 bases, and 2 bases stayed unmatched. This CDR3 has 15 amino acids. Looked up from germline, CDR1 is MGHRA and CDR2 is YSYEKL. The CDR3 sequence is CASSQSGLADNEQFF. CDR3 DNA sequence: TGCGCCAGCAGCCAATCGGGACTAGCGGACAATGAGCAGTTCTTC.

The chain recombines TRBV4-1 with TRBJ1-4; a weak D match, TRBD1 (6 bases). The CDR3 length is 15 residues. Trimming removed 1 base from V and 6 bases from J, with 12 bases in between. CDR1 is MGHRA, CDR2 YSYEKL, per germline. CDR3 nucleotide sequence: TGCGCCAGCAGCCAAGCCGGGGGGGCGGATGAAAAACTGTTTTTT. It codes for CASSQAGGADEKLFF.

The chain recombines TRBV27 with TRBJ2-1; 7 positions agree with TRBD2. V was pared by 2 bases and J by 5 bases, with 9 bases of the junction left unmatched. CDR1 MNHEY and CDR2 SMNVEV come from the germline V gene (reference sequence). This CDR3 spans 16 amino acids. The CDR3 is CASSLRGWTSHNEQFF. The CDR3 nucleotides are TGTGCCAGCAGTTTACGCGGTTGGACTAGTCACAATGAGCAGTTCTTC.

V is TRBV6-6 and J is TRBJ2-1, with 7 bases lining up with TRBD2. V trimming: 10 bases; J trimming: 0 bases; junction bases outside the gene matches: 6. This CDR3 contains 14 residues. Per the germline V gene, CDR1 is MNHNY and CDR2 is SVGAGI (reference sequence). The CDR3 is CATKRGRSYNEQFF. DNA for the CDR3: TGTGCCACCAAGCGGGGCCGCTCCTACAATGAGCAGTTCTTC.

The rearrangement joins TRBV12-3 or TRBV12-4 to TRBJ2-6; no definite D call. Trimming cost V 6 bases and J 2 bases, with 8 bases left between them. There are 14 residues in the CDR3. CDR3: CASRTFTGANVLTF. The CDR3 DNA reads as TGTGCCAGCAGGACCTTTACTGGGGCCAACGTCCTGACTTTC.

In this sample, this clonotype turned up a few times. The chain links TRBV12-3 or TRBV12-4 to TRBJ2-2; TRBD2 agrees at 13 bases. The ends lost 6 bases at V and 2 bases at J; junction bases unmatched: 21. This CDR3 region has 22 residues. The CDR3 is CASRDLGLAGAAGRLNTGELFF. The CDR3 region has the DNA TGTGCCAGCAGGGACCTCGGACTAGCGGGAGCCGCTGGCCGACTAAACACCGGGGAGCTGTTTTTT.

At least ten counts were recorded for this clonotype. This chain connects TRBV3-1 to TRBJ2-7, with 11 bases aligning to TRBD2. The CDR3 loop spans 14 amino acids. CDR1 is LGHDT and CDR2 is YNNKEL in the germline V gene (reference sequence). The V gene end was trimmed by 0 bases and the J gene end by 5 bases; junction bases not matched to a gene: 0. The CDR3 here is CASSQELAGDEQYF. The CDR3, as DNA: TGTGCCAGCAGCCAAGAACTAGCGGGAGACGAGCAGTACTTC.

This clonotype was recorded a few times. The chain joins TRBV27 to TRBJ2-7; D remains ambiguous. With 2 bases removed from V and 2 bases from J, the gap between germline ends came to 10 bases. This CDR3 comprises 14 residues. Germline CDR1 MNHEY, CDR2 SMNVEV (reference sequence). The CDR3 DNA is TGTGCCAGCAGTTTAATCGGCAGGACCTACGAGCAGTACTTC. It specifies CASSLIGRTYEQYF.

The chain uses TRBV25-1 and TRBJ1-6; D is uncertain. CDR3 length: 12 residues. The V gene lost 4 bases and the J gene lost 8 bases, with 6 bases spanning the gap. Germline V gene sequence: CDR1 MGHDK, CDR2 SYGVNS. The CDR3 DNA reads TGTGCCAGCAGTGCGGGGTATTCACCCCTCCACTTT. Translating it yields CASSAGYSPLHF.

The DNA for the CDR3 is TGCAGTGCTAGACGAGCCCCCGGGACTAGCGGGAGGGACAATGAGCAGTTCTTC. This codes for CSARRAPGTSGRDNEQFF. V and J are TRBV20-1 and TRBJ2-1; TRBD2 aligns across 16 bases. V lost 2 bases, J lost 5 bases, and 9 bases stayed unmatched. Germline V gene lookup returns CDR1 DFQATT and CDR2 SNEGSKA (reference sequence). This CDR3 has 18 residues.

J is TRBJ1-1 and V is TRBV7-2; maybe TRBD1 (5 bases). The V and J ends lost 1 base and 0 bases respectively, with 12 bases between them. The CDR3 length is 16 residues. The V gene's germline CDR1 is SGHTA and CDR2 FQGNSA. CDR3 nucleotide sequence: TGTGCCAGCAGCTTAGTGTGGGGGACGCTGAACACTGAAGCTTTCTTT. This gives the protein CASSLVWGTLNTEAFF.

In its sample, this clonotype was seen a few times. The CDR3 region is CSASSGGDYNEQFF. The CDR3 DNA reads TGCAGTGCGAGTAGCGGGGGGGATTACAATGAGCAGTTCTTC. The chain is built from TRBV20-1 and TRBJ2-1; TRBD2 agrees at 11 bases. This CDR3 spans 14 amino acids. Germline assignment: CDR1 DFQATT and CDR2 SNEGSKA (reference sequence). Trimming at V came to 6 bases and at J to 4 bases, leaving 5 bases not matched to a gene.

This clonotype was seen more than once but under ten times. This CDR3 reads CASSQLMSAGINTGELFF. CDR3 nucleotides: TGTGCCAGCAGCCAGTTGATGTCAGCGGGGATAAACACCGGGGAGCTGTTTTTT. This rearrangement joins TRBV4-2 to TRBJ2-2; 7 bases align to TRBD2. The germline gives CDR1 LGHNA, CDR2 YNFKEQ. J was trimmed by 2 bases and V by 3 bases; bases with no gene match: 12. The CDR3 consists of 18 residues.

The CDR3 DNA sequence: TGCAGTGCTACGCGACAGCAGCTAGGGAATGGCTACACCTTC. It yields the protein CSATRQQLGNGYTF. V and J are TRBV20-1 and TRBJ1-2, with a tentative D call TRBD1 (5 bases). The CDR3 covers 14 residues. CDR1 and CDR2 (germline): DFQATT, SNEGSKA (reference sequence). V was pared by 4 bases and J by 6 bases, with 18 bases between.

The table lists this clonotype with a few counts. The J gene is TRBJ2-7, the V gene TRBV7-9, with D maybe TRBD1 (5 bases). The V end was cut by 5 bases, the J end by 7 bases, with 12 bases between. The germline V gene has CDR1 SEHNR and CDR2 FQNEAQ (reference sequence). This CDR3 comprises 12 residues. CDR3 loop: CASSPRQREQYF. CDR3 coding DNA: TGTGCCAGCAGCCCCAGACAGCGAGAGCAGTACTTC.

The genes are TRBV5-1 and TRBJ2-1; 7 nucleotides match TRBD2. The ends lost 2 bases at V and 0 bases at J; junction bases unmatched: 5. Germline V lookup: CDR1 SGHRS, CDR2 YFSETQ. This CDR3 comprises 16 residues. CDR3 residues: CASSLTRGVSYNEQFF. In DNA, the CDR3 is TGCGCCAGCAGCTTAACCCGGGGGGTCTCCTACAATGAGCAGTTCTTC.

This chain connects TRBV20-1 to TRBJ1-2; the D gene is possibly TRBD1 (6 bases). From germline, CDR1 is DFQATT and CDR2 SNEGSKA (reference sequence). The V end was cut by 1 base, the J end by 4 bases, with 13 bases between. CDR3 length: 14 amino acids. The CDR3 sequence is CSARVRDTFYGYTF. In DNA, the CDR3 is TGCAGTGCTAGAGTCCGGGACACCTTCTATGGCTACACCTTC.

The chain recombines TRBV24-1 with TRBJ1-2, with D possibly matching TRBD1 (5 bases). The ends were cut back, 7 bases at V and 5 bases at J, with 10 bases in the middle. CDR1 is KGHDR, CDR2 SFDVKD, per germline. This CDR3 spans 12 amino acids. The CDR3 bases are TGTGCCACCAGCGGGACGGTGTATGGCTACACCTTC. It encodes CATSGTVYGYTF.